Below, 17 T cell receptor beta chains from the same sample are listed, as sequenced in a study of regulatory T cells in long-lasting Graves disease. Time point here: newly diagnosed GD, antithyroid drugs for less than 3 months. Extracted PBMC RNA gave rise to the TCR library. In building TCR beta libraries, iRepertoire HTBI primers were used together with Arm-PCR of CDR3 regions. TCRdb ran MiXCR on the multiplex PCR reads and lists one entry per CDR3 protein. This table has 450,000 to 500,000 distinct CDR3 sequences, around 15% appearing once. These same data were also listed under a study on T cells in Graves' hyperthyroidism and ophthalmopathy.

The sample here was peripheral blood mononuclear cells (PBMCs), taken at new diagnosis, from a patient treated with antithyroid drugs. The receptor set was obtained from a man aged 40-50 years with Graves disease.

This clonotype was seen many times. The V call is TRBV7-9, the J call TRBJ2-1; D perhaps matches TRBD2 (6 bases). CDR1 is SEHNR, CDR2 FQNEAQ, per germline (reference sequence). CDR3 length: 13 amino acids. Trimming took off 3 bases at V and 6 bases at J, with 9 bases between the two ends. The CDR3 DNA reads TGTGCCAGCAGCTTCGTCGGGGGCAATGAGCAGTTCTTC. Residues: CASSFVGGNEQFF.

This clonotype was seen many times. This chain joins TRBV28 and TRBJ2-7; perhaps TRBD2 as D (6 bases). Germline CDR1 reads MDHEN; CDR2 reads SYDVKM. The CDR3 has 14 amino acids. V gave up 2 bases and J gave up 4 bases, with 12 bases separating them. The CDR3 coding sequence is TGTGCCAGCAGTTTACCGGGACTTATTTACGAGCAGTACTTC. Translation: CASSLPGLIYEQYF.

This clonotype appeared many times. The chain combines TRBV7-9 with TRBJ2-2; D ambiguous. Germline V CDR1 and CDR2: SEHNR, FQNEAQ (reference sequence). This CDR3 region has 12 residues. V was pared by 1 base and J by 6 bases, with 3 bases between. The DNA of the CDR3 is TGTGCCAGCAGCTTAGAGGCCGGGGAGCTGTTTTTT. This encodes CASSLEAGELFF.

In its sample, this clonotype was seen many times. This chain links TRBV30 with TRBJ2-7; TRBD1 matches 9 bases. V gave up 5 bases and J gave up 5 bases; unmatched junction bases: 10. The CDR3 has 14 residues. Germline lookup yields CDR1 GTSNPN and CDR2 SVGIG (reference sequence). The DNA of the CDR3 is TGTGCCTGGGAATCCGGGACAGGGATCAACGAGCAGTACTTC. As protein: CAWESGTGINEQYF.

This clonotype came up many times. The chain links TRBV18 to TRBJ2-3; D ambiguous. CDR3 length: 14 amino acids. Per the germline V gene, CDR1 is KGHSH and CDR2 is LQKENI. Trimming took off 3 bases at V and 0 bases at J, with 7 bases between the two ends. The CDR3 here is CASSPLGSTDTQYF. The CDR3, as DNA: TGTGCCAGCTCACCGTTGGGAAGCACAGATACGCAGTATTTT.

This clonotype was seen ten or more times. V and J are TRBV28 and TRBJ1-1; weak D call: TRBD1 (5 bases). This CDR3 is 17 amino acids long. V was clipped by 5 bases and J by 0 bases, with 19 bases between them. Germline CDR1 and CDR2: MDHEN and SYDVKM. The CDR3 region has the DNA TGTGCCAGCAGTACAGTAGGGGACGGATTCATGAACACTGAAGCTTTCTTT. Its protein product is CASSTVGDGFMNTEAFF.

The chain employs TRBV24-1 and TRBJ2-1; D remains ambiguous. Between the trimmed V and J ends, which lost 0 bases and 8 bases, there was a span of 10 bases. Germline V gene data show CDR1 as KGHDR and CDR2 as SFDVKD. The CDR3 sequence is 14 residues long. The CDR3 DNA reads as TGTGCCACCAGTGATTTGCGGCCCGGCGATGAGCAGTTCTTC. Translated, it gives CATSDLRPGDEQFF.

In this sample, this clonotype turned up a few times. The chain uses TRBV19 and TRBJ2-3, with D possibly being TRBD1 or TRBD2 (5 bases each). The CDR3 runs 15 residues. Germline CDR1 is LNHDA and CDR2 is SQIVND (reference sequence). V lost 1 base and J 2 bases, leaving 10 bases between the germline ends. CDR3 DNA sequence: TGTGCCAGTAGTATAGCCGGGACCGACACAGATACGCAGTATTTT. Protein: CASSIAGTDTDTQYF.

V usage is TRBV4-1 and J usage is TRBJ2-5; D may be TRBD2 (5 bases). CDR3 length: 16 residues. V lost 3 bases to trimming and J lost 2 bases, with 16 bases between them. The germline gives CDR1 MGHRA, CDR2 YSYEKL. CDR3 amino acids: CASSQVITRDQETQYF. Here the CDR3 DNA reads TGCGCCAGCAGCCAGGTAATTACGAGGGATCAAGAGACCCAGTACTTC.

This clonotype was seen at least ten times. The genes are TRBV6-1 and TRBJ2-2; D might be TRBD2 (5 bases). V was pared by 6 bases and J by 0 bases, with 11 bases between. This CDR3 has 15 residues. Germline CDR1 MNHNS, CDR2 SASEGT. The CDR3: CASSPLASNTGELFF. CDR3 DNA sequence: TGTGCCAGCAGCCCGCTAGCTTCGAACACCGGGGAGCTGTTTTTT.

In DNA form, the CDR3 reads TGTGCCAGCAGCGTAGGCCGGGAGGGCCGATCCGAGACCCAGTACTTC. As protein: CASSVGREGRSETQYF. The V call is TRBV9, the J call TRBJ2-5; 8 nucleotides agree with TRBD2. The CDR3 is made up of 16 amino acids. The germline V gene has CDR1 SGDLS and CDR2 YYNGEE. Trimming took 0 bases from V and 5 from J; bases not matched to a gene: 9.

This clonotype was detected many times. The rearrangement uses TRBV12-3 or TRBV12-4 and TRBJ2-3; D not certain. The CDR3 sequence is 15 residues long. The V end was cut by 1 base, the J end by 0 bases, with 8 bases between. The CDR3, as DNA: TGTGCCAGCAGTTTAGGCGGAACTAGCACAGATACGCAGTATTTT. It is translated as CASSLGGTSTDTQYF.

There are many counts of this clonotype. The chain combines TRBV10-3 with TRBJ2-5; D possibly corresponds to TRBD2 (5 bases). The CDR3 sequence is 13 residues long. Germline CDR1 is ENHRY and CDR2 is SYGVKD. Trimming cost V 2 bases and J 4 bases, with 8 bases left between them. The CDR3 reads CAISEGLRETQYF. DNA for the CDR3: TGTGCCATCAGTGAGGGACTTCGAGAGACCCAGTACTTC.

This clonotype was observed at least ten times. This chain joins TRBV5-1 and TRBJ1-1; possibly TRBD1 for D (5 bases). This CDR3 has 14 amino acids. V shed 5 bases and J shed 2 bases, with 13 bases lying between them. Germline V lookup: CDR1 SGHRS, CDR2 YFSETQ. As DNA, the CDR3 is TGCGCCAGCAGGGCAGGGCGCGGAAACACTGAAGCTTTCTTT. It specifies CASRAGRGNTEAFF.

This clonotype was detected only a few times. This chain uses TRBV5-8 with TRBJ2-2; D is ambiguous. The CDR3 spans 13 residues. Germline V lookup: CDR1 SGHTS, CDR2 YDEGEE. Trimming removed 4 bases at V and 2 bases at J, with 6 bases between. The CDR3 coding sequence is TGTGCCAGCAGCCAAAGAAACACCGGGGAGCTGTTTTTT. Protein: CASSQRNTGELFF.

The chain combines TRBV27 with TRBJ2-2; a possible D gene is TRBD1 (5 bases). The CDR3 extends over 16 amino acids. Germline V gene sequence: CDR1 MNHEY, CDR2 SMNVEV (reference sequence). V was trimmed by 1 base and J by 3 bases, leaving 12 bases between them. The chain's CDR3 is CASSLYEIQDTGELFF. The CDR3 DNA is TGTGCCAGCAGTTTATACGAGATACAGGACACCGGGGAGCTGTTTTTT.

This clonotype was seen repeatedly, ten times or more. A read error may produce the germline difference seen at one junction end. CDR3 amino acids: CASSASGSNYNEQFF. In nucleotides, the CDR3 is TGTGCCAGCAGCGCAAGCGGGAGTAACTACAATGAGCAGTTCTTC. V and J are TRBV5-1 and TRBJ2-1; 8 nucleotides agree with TRBD2. Germline V CDR1 and CDR2: SGHRS, YFSETQ. The CDR3 is 15 residues long.